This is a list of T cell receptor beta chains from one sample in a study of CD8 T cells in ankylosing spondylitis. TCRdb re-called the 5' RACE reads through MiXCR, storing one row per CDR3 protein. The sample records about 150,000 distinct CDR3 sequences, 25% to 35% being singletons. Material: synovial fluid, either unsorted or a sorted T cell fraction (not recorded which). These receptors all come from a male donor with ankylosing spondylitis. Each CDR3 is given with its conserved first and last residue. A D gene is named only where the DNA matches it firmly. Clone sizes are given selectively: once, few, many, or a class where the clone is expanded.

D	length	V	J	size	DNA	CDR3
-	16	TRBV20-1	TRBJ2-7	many	TGCAGTGCTAGACCCGGACAGGGAGGGGTGTACGACGAGCAGTACTTC	CSARPGQGGVYDEQYF
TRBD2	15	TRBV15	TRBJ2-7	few	TGTGCCACCAGCAGAGATGGACGGGGGGGGTCCGAGCAGTACTTC	CATSRDGRGGSEQYF
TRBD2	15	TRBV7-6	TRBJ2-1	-	TGTGCCAGCAGCCTGGGCACTAGCGGGAGGAATGAGCAGTTCTTC	CASSLGTSGRNEQFF
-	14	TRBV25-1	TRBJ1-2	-	TGTGCCAGCAGTGATCTGACGGACCGGTATGGCTACACCTTC	CASSDLTDRYGYTF
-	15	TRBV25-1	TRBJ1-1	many	TGTGCCAGCCGGAACTTCCAGGGGAGGAACACTGAAGCTTTCTTT	CASRNFQGRNTEAFF
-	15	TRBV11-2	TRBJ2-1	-	TGTGCCAGCAGCTTGGGCTTCGGTACCTACAATGAGCAGTTCTTC	CASSLGFGTYNEQFF
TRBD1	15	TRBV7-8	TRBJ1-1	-	TGTGCCAGCAGCCCGCGGACAGGTTTGGACACTGAAGCTTTCTTT	CASSPRTGLDTEAFF
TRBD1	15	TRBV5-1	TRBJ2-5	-	TGCGCCAGCAGCTTCACAGGGGTCGAAGTGGAGACCCAGTACTTC	CASSFTGVEVETQYF
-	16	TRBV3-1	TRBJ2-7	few	TGTGCCAGCAGCCCGCGGTTGGGGGTAGCGCGGTACGAGCAGTACTTC	CASSPRLGVARYEQYF
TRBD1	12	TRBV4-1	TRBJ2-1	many	TGCGCCAGCAGGCGACAGGGGGATGAGCAGTTCTTC	CASRRQGDEQFF
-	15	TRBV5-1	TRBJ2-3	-	TGCGCCAGCAGCACAACTGGACATCGCACAGATACGCAGTATTTT	CASSTTGHRTDTQYF
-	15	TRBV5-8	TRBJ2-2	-	TGTGCCAGCAGCTTGGTAGGGGACCGCACCGGGGAGCTGTTTTTT	CASSLVGDRTGELFF
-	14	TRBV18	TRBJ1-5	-	TGTGCCAGCTCAACACAGGGATACAATCAGCCCCTGCATTTT	CASSTQGYNQPLHF
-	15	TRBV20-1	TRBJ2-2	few	TGCAGTGGCAGAGGGTTGCAGGGCCGGACCGGGGAGCTGTTTTTT	CSGRGLQGRTGELFF
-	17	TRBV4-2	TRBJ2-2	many	TGTGCCAGCAGCCAAGATGCACCCCAGGATCGGTTTCGGGAGCTGTTTTTT	CASSQDAPQDRFRELFF
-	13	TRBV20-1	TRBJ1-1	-	TGCAGTGCTAGAGATGAGGGTACCACTGAAGCTTTCTTT	CSARDEGTTEAFF
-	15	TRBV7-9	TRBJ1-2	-	TGTGCCAGCAGCTCCGGGACCGCAACTAACTATGGCTACACCTTC	CASSSGTATNYGYTF
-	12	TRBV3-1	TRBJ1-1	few	TGTGCCAGCCGACAGCGAAACACTGAAGCTTTCTTT	CASRQRNTEAFF
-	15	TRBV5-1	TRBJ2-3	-	TGCGCCAGTACATCCGAAAGCGGGCCCACAGATACGCAGTATTTT	CASTSESGPTDTQYF
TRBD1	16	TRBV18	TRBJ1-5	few	TGTGCCAGCTCACCAGAGGGGGCAAACAGCAATCAGCCCCAGCATTTT	CASSPEGANSNQPQHF
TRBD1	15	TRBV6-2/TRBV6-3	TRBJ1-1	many	TGTGCCAGCAGAGAACGGACAGGAAGGAACACTGAAGCTTTCTTT	CASRERTGRNTEAFF
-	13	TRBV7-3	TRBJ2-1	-	TGTGCCAGCAGCCTTTCGAAGGTCCATGAGCAGTTCTTC	CASSLSKVHEQFF
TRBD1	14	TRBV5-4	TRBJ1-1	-	TGTGCCAGCAGCTCTGGACAGGTAAACACTGAAGCTTTCTTT	CASSSGQVNTEAFF
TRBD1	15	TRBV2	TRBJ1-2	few	TGTGCCAGCAGTTTGAGCGACAGGGTGGGCTATGGCTACACCTTC	CASSLSDRVGYGYTF
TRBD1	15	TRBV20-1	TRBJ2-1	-	TGCAGTGCCACGGACAGGGCCCTTTTCTACAATGAGCAGTTCTTC	CSATDRALFYNEQFF
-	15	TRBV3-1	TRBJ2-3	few	TGTGCCAGCAGCCAACCTGGGACTGCCACAGATACGCAGTATTTT	CASSQPGTATDTQYF
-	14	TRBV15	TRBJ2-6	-	TGTGCCACCAGATCAGGGGCTGGGGCCAACGTCCTGACTTTC	CATRSGAGANVLTF
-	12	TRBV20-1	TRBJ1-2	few	TGCAGTGCTACTGGTAAAGTCTATGGCTACACCTTC	CSATGKVYGYTF
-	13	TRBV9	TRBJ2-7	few	TGTGCCAGCAGCGTAGGAGCCTCATACGAGCAGTACTTC	CASSVGASYEQYF
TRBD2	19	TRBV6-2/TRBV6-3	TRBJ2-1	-	TGTGCCAGCAGTTACTCCGGGACTAGCGGGAGGAGCTCCTACAATGAGCAGTTCTTC	CASSYSGTSGRSSYNEQFF
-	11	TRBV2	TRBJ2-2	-	TGTGCCAGCCAGGAAAGGGGGGAGCTGTTTTTT	CASQERGELFF
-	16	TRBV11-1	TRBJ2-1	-	TGTGCCAGCAGCTTAGCTGGGCGCCTTTCTTACAATGAGCAGTTCTTC	CASSLAGRLSYNEQFF
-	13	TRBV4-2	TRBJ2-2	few	TGTGCCAGCAGGCATCTTGGAGCCGGGGAGCTGTTTTTT	CASRHLGAGELFF
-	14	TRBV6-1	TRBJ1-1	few	TGTGCCAGCAGTCTTCAAGGCTCAGACACTGAAGCTTTCTTT	CASSLQGSDTEAFF
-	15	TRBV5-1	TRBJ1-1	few	TGCGCCAGCAGCCCCAATGACAGATATGGCACTGAAGCTTTCTTT	CASSPNDRYGTEAFF
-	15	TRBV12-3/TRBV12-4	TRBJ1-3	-	TGTGCCAGCACCCGCCACGGGGTCGGTAGAAACACCATATATTTT	CASTRHGVGRNTIYF
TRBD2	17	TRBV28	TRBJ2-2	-	TGTGCCAGCAGTTTGGGGGGTGGGAGCGGGGGCACCGGGGAGCTGTTTTTT	CASSLGGGSGGTGELFF
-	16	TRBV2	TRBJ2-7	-	TGTGCCAGCAGCGACCGCCTAGGGGTGGGCTCCTACGAGCAGTACTTC	CASSDRLGVGSYEQYF
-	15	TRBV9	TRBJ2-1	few	TGTGCCAGCAGCGTAGCTACTGGGGGGAGGATTGAGCAGTTCTTC	CASSVATGGRIEQFF
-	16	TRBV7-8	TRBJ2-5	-	TGTGCCAGCAGCTTAAGGGGGGGGACGGCAGGAGAGACCCAGTACTTC	CASSLRGGTAGETQYF
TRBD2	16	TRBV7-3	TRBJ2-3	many	TGTGCCAGCAGCTTATCAATCGGCGGGGGAACAGATACGCAGTATTTT	CASSLSIGGGTDTQYF
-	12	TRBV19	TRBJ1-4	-	TGTGCCAGTGTAGGCTTCGCTGAAAAACTGTTTTTT	CASVGFAEKLFF
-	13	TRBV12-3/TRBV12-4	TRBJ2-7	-	TGTGCCAGCAGTTCGCCCCATAACTACGAGCAGTACTTC	CASSSPHNYEQYF
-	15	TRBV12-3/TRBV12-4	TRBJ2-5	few	TGTGCCAGCAGTGTGGGCCTCAACCTCCAAGAGACCCAGTACTTC	CASSVGLNLQETQYF
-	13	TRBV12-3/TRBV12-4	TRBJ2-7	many	TGTGCCAGCAGCCTTGTCCCCGGCTACGAGCAGTACTTC	CASSLVPGYEQYF
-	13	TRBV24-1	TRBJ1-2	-	TGTGCCACCAGTGCAGGGAAGGACTATGGCTACACCTTC	CATSAGKDYGYTF
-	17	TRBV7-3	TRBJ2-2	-	TGTGCCAGCAGCCCCCGGTTTCAGGGGCTGAACACCGGGGAGCTGTTTTTT	CASSPRFQGLNTGELFF
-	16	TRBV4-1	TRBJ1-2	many	TGCGCCAGCAGCCAAGAGGTCGCCTCCCGAGGGGATGGCTACACCTTC	CASSQEVASRGDGYTF
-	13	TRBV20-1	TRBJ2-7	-	TGCAGTGCCCCGGGTGGAGGGCTTGGGGTGCAGTACTTC	CSAPGGGLGVQYF
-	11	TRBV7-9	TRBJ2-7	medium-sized	TGTGCCAGCAGCTCCCCCTACGAGCAGTACTTC	CASSSPYEQYF
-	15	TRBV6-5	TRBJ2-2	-	TGTGCCAGCAGTTACCCCGGGCCGAACACCGGGGAGCTGTTTTTT	CASSYPGPNTGELFF
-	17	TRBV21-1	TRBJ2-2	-	TGTGCCAGCAGCAAAGTGCCTGGACTAGCGGGGACCGGGGAGCTGTTTTTT	CASSKVPGLAGTGELFF